The source of this T cell receptor beta chain is a study of graft-versus-host responses after intestinal transplantation. In the study overall: Every recipient had anti-thymocyte globulin induction and three to four years of tacrolimus plus steroids. Study-level findings and limits: Present in recipient marrow, GvH clones included some that appeared first in ileum or blood. GvH clone levels peaked in circulation, and this peak was associated with early post-transplant HvG declines.

The CDR3 spans 13 residues. Trimming cost V 5 bases and J 2 bases; bases outside gene matches: 5. CDR1 is SQVTM and CDR2 is ANQGSEA in the germline V gene. Repertoires were generated with immunoSEQ multiplex PCR, while TCRdb's copy carries only in-frame clones and drops some. The sample has over 75,000 clones; roughly nine tenths are singletons. A note on this clone: The antigen remains undetermined.

V usage is TRBV29-1 and J usage is TRBJ1-1; 7 nucleotides align to TRBD1. Material: unstimulated CD4+ T cells sorted from spleen or lymph node cells, obtained before intestinal transplant. This clonotype originated in a human donor who received an intestinal transplant. The CDR3 spells CSVREGANTEAFF. Written as DNA, the CDR3 is TGCAGCGTTCGGGAGGGGGCCAACACTGAAGCTTTCTTT.